This section outlines one TCR beta chain sequence together with its context. Its antigen is unknown. The record has no base qualities; no much larger clone is one base away. The cohort was made up of 666 healthy bone marrow donors. Cohort members were all nominally healthy when sampled, although unrecorded immune exposures were likely present. The donor was CMV seropositive and was included in the group of approximately 300 seropositive cohort members. Every donor gave a peripheral blood sample, and the peripheral blood mononuclear cells from that sample were used for TCR beta sequencing. The Qiagen DNeasy Blood Extraction Kit was used to extract genomic DNA from the blood cell samples. The record originates from a study of cytomegalovirus exposure and HLA in healthy donors (dated by TCRdb to about 2017). General notes on the study: In an earlier analysis of roughly 590 of the donors, under 300 Gb of sequence data and 120 million or so unique TCR beta sequences from about 180 million T cells were reported. Approximately 310 gigabases of sequencing data and tens of millions of unique TCR sequences made up an early release that covered approximately 700 HLA-typed donors. Of the roughly 430 genotyped donors, 65% to 90% fell in the genetic ancestry cluster associated with self-reported Caucasian donors. The study aimed to test whether signatures of past pathogen exposure could be identified by cataloging public T cell receptors. The study profiled the T cell repertoires of 500 to 800 subjects by immunosequencing and related them to cytomegalovirus serostatus. A separate validation cohort of roughly 120 different subjects was used in addition to the approximately 610-subject first cohort. To predict cytomegalovirus infection status, the study brought together high-throughput TCR immunosequencing, statistical association of individual TCRs with disease status, and machine learning. To study patterns of TCR occurrence, a later analysis re-analyzed previously published TCR beta repertoires from around 700 donors and added high-resolution HLA genotyping. Rather than drawing on any new phenotypic data, the later analysis identified candidate immune exposures from TCR beta sequences and the way those sequences occurred across donors. To decide whether each TCR beta V gene segment behaved as functional or pseudogenic, an earlier analysis of fewer than 750 of the donors relied on high-throughput TCR beta sequencing. Donor age, sex, ethnicity and CMV serostatus were compiled alongside the repertoire data. Genome-wide SNP genotypes for about 65% of the roughly 670 donors were used in a later genetic analysis, which treated that subset as a discovery cohort. All discovery cohort repertoires had been generated on a single sequencing platform. Class I and class II HLA loci were covered by the typing at four-digit resolution. The number of typed donors differed by locus: about 620-640 for A, B, C, DRB1 and DQB1; 500 to 550 for DQA1; around 580 for DPA1; and about 450 for DPB1. Because of strong linkage in the cohort, five DR-DQ haplotypes were treated as single units for association and clustering. Among around 400 genotyped donors of the cohort, an average of about 240,000 unique TCR beta nucleotide sequences was sequenced per donor, of which roughly 18% were non-productive. What the study reported, not specific to this receptor: Because counts were too low, some 17 rarely observed V segments, including chromosome 9 orphons, were excluded from the earlier analysis of fewer than 650 of the donors. Linkage disequilibrium might explain the correlated functional status among segregating V segments, but an unknown experimental factor could not be ruled out. The authors suggested that the approach could potentially be extended to other disease states and immunological phenotypes. A group of highly shared sequence variants was considered likely to be a technical artifact of the sequencing pipeline. Sequencing depth was assumed to be roughly uniform across donors in the presence/absence analyses, though that assumption may not hold. Broadly in line with IMGT annotations, most TCR beta V segments showed up in productive rearrangements about 90% or about 30% of the time in an earlier analysis of a few hundred of the donors. For the cohort, immune exposure information was limited to CMV serostatus. Because HLA typing was missing for some donors at each locus, association tests included only the typed subset. The cohort was sequenced for TCR beta chains only, and without alpha or paired-chain data the features that could be detected were limited. Most TCR sequences were observed very rarely across donors, whereas some public TCRs were present in many individuals. In a later analysis, TCR association rates were found to vary across HLA loci, with the most associated TCRs seen for DRB1 alleles and the fewest for HLA-C alleles. Most CMV-associated TCR beta chains appeared to be HLA-restricted in a later analysis, and the HLA associations seemed to be driven largely by CMV exposure. According to a later genetic analysis, donors in an Asian-associated ancestry cluster had fewer N-insertions in productive TCRs than the roughly 670-donor mean. V-gene and J-gene trimming of TCR beta chains was associated with a missense DCLRE1C variant in a later genetic analysis, and the association was replicated in an independent cohort. The classifier was reported to diagnose cytomegalovirus status with high specificity and sensitivity in both the original cohort and the validation cohort. A later analysis reported that several top co-occurrence clusters appeared linked to parvovirus B19, influenza, CMV and Epstein-Barr virus. A further reported finding was that TCR beta sequences accurately predicted the HLA-A and HLA-B alleles for most subjects in the first cohort. When HLA alleles, especially DR and DQ, strongly co-occurred, TCR associations were difficult to assign to individual alleles. Because the 87-base-pair reads could not distinguish some IMGT-functional V segments, including TRBV6-2 and TRBV6-3, those segments were excluded. At a false discovery rate of 0.05, a later analysis linked 15,000 to 20,000 TCR beta sequences to specific HLA alleles. A few of the identified cytomegalovirus-associated TCR beta chains were confirmed in vitro to be specific for cytomegalovirus antigens. A total of 150 to 200 TCR beta chains were listed by the study as associated with cytomegalovirus. Compared with equally common non-associated chains, HLA-associated TCR beta chains in a later analysis were more clonally expanded and had lower generation probabilities.

Receptors were amplified or captured by the immunoSEQ multiplex PCR assay. For the multiplex PCR, a mixture combining 60 forward primers for TCR Vbeta segments and 13 reverse primers for TCR Jbeta segments was used. The CDR3 region of rearranged TCR beta genes was amplified from genomic DNA with a multiplex PCR assay. Amplified TCR beta libraries were sequenced as 87-base-pair reads on the Illumina HiSeq System. Per the authors' processing: A later analysis tallied some 79 million unique TCR beta chains across the approximately 670 repertoires, and around 12 million of those chains were shared by two or more donors. Raw reads were error-corrected and collapsed into unique sequences with a nearest-neighbor algorithm that merged closely related sequences to remove PCR and sequencing errors. Alignment of CDR3 sequences to IMGT reference sequences was used to assign V, D and J gene segments. For a sequence to be retained, a match of at least six nucleotides was required to both a V gene segment and a J gene segment. Rearrangements were called productive when the CDR3 lacked stop codons and stayed in frame with V and J; all others were non-productive. CDR3 was defined by IMGT convention, running from the second conserved V-encoded cysteine to the conserved J-encoded phenylalanine. Sequences without an unambiguous match to a single V gene segment were excluded from the earlier analysis of about 640 of the donors. An earlier analysis of fewer than 650 of the donors classified V segments as functional when productive rearrangements were above 56.7% and as segregating when the standard deviation between donors was above 5%. A statistical classification framework was built for diagnosing cytomegalovirus status from the catalog of TCR beta chain sequences. In a later analysis, V and J genes were assigned by comparing TCR nucleotide sequences against IMGT/GENE-DB human TR gene sequences. The TCRdist pipeline was used in a later analysis to assign CDR3 sequences and most-parsimonious VDJ recombination scenarios. A later analysis defined each TCR beta chain by its CDR3 amino acid sequence plus V-gene family, and excluded reads lacking a unique V-gene family. A later analysis removed nearly 600 highly shared, low-generation-probability nucleotide sequences to deal with suspected cross-contamination and a sequencing artifact. A later analysis calculated a clonal expansion index for each public chain from normalized within-repertoire ranks of inferred template counts. In a later analysis, generation probabilities were computed with a VDJ recombination model fitted to out-of-frame rearrangements, and the resulting probabilities were checked against IGoR. A later analysis scored TCR-TCR, TCR-HLA and TCR-CMV co-occurrence with hypergeometric tests, applying a repertoire-size bias correction to TCR pairs. In a later analysis, false discovery rates were estimated by permuting HLA or CMV assignments 20 times. In a later analysis, co-occurring TCRs were grouped with DBSCAN, and TCRdist sequence similarity was added when clustering was performed within HLA-allele-positive subsets. Repertoires with fewer than 30,000 or more than 120,000 public chains, plus five repertoires with anomalous nucleotide sharing, were excluded from co-occurrence clustering. What TCRdb holds here is the immuneACCESS table cut down to in-frame rearrangements. Part of the clones is not present; checked against another copy, under half of the missing clones reflect an unresolved V gene, and the others are unexplained. From that table come the V and J calls and clone size; the DNA was used to work out D and trimming. This sample gives about 120,000 clones in total; around 70% of them show up just once. The top ten constitute around 5% of the sample.

The germline V gene encodes CDR1 SGHTA and CDR2 FQGNSA. Including the terminal cysteine and phenylalanine, the CDR3 comprises 13 residues. The kept DNA is CDR3 alone, 39 bases in frame from the first base. V is reduced by 1 base and J by 2 bases, leaving a spacing of 3 bases between them. Sequenced material: PBMCs. This chain is built from TRBV7-2 and TRBJ2-1, with an unclear D gene assignment. The clonotype comes from a man younger than 45 in good health and CMV-seropositive. The DNA reads as follows: TGTGCCAGCAGCTTAGTCGCCTACAATGAGCAGTTCTTC. It is translated as CASSLVAYNEQFF.